This TCR beta chain was sequenced for a study of CD8 T cells in Susac syndrome. Random hexamers served to reverse transcribe about 0.45 to 1 ug RNA. TCRdb recomputed calls from the immunoSEQ multiplex PCR reads with MiXCR, one row per CDR3 protein. The sample lists 100,000 to 150,000 distinct CDR3 sequences; 90% to 95% were seen once. CDR3 length: 14 residues. With 6 bases clipped from V and 6 bases from J, the junction kept 11 bases outside the gene matches. Germline assignment: CDR1 MNHEY and CDR2 SMNVEV (reference sequence). What was sequenced was CD4+ T cells from PBMCs. The receptor was isolated from a human donor in good health. The chain has TRBV27 and TRBJ2-7; TRBD1 aligns across 7 bases. The CDR3 region has the DNA TGTGCCAGCAGACCTTCGACAGGGAAGGGCGAGCAGTACTTC. Translation gives CASRPSTGKGEQYF.